This T cell receptor (beta chain) was identified in a study of cytomegalovirus exposure and HLA in healthy donors. The study's findings and limits: Association with HLA alleles at 0.05 false discovery rate was found for 16,951 TCR beta sequences in a later analysis.

CDR1 SGHRS and CDR2 YFSETQ come from the germline V gene. The V and J ends lost 1 base and 0 bases respectively, with 7 bases between them. CDR3 length equals 14 residues. PCR was performed using 60 Vbeta and 13 Jbeta primers. TCRdb keeps only in-frame clones here, not all; method: immunoSEQ multiplex PCR. The table lists roughly 220,000 clones, around 80% of them singletons. Note on this clone: What it binds is unknown.

Sequenced material: PBMCs. The source of this sequence is a man aged 25-45 years in good health and CMV-seronegative. The chain joins TRBV5-1 to TRBJ1-2; tentatively, D is TRBD1 (5 bases). CDR3 residues: CASSLTGANYGYTF. The CDR3 DNA reads TGCGCCAGCAGCTTGACGGGGGCTAACTATGGCTACACCTTC.